These T cell receptor beta chains were read from a single sample in a study of cytomegalovirus exposure and HLA in healthy donors. Profiling relied on immunoSEQ multiplex PCR, and the TCRdb table lists in-frame clones only, not all of them. The repertoire includes about 190,000 clones, 70% to 85% of them detected once, and 3.4% sits in the top ten. Sequences were obtained from PBMCs. All receptors derive from a man aged 35 to 55 in good health and CMV-seropositive. Both conserved end residues are trimmed from each CDR3. D genes are given only for firm matches.

d_call j_call cdr3_length v_call cdr3_aa
TRBD2 TRBJ2-1 14 TRBV5-1 ASSLAGGGSYNEQF
TRBD2 TRBJ2-7 13 TRBV7-2 ASSLGGLAGREQY
TRBD1 TRBJ2-7 12 TRBV27 ASKQDRGGYEQY
TRBD1 TRBJ1-5 13 TRBV28 ASSLLSDRVRPQH
- TRBJ1-2 10 TRBV5-6 ASNAPGYGYT
TRBD2 TRBJ2-3 13 TRBV5-1 ASSLGAGGTDTQY
- TRBJ2-3 13 TRBV5-4 ASSPLAETTDTQY
TRBD2 TRBJ2-2 13 TRBV2 ASRGSGGVTGELF
- TRBJ2-3 13 TRBV11-2 ASSALNINADTQY
TRBD2 TRBJ2-2 14 TRBV6-5 ASSNFGGGNTGELF
TRBD2 TRBJ2-1 13 TRBV7-2 ASSLLAGVDNEQF
- TRBJ1-6 15 TRBV10-2 ASSEPLHNTNNSPLH
- TRBJ2-3 12 TRBV19 ASWAGGLADTQY
- TRBJ1-1 13 TRBV6-5 ASSYSWGGNTEAF
TRBD1 TRBJ1-2 11 TRBV12-5 ASGTGAGYGYT
- TRBJ2-1 14 TRBV5-6 ASSLVDTTLPNEQF
- TRBJ2-3 12 TRBV5-1 ASSLVEGTDTQY